This T cell receptor (beta chain) stems from a study of shared clonotypes between healthy human individuals. Study in general: Donor ages ranged 18 to 49 years: two women, a few men.

Profiled with immunoSEQ multiplex PCR; TCRdb holds only in-frame clones, not every one. Among more than 1.2 million clones listed, just under 99% were seen once. The sequenced material came from naive CD4+ T cells sorted from blood. Subset denoted: CD45RA+ positively selected. The TCR comes from a man aged 25-40 years in good health.

The CDR3 spells CASSTSGQGTNEKLFF. CDR3 DNA: TGTGCCAGCAGCACGTCGGGACAGGGAACTAATGAAAAACTGTTTTTT. This chain links TRBV7-6 with TRBJ1-4, with 9 bases lining up with TRBD1. Germline values: CDR1 SGHVS, CDR2 FNYEAQ. V lost 5 bases to trimming and J lost 1 base; unmatched junction nucleotides: 5. This CDR3 has 16 amino acids.